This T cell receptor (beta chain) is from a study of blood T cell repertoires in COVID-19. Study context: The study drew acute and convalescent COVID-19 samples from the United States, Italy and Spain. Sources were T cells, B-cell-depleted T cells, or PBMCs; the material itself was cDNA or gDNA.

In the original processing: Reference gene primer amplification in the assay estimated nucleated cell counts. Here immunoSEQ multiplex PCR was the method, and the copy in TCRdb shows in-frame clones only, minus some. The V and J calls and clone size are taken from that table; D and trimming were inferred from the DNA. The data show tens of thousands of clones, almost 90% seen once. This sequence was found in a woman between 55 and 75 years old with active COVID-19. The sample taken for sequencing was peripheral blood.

The CDR3 region has the DNA TGTGCCAGCTCAGGCCAGGGACTAGCGGGAGACGAGCAGTACTTC. Protein product: CASSGQGLAGDEQYF. The chain is built from TRBV18 and TRBJ2-7; 14 bases are shared with TRBD2. CDR3 length: 15 amino acids. Germline-derived CDR1 and CDR2 are KGHSH and LQKENI. J lost 5 bases, V lost 5 bases, and 5 bases had no gene match.